These 2 T cell receptor beta chains were all obtained from the same sample, sequenced in a study of blood T cell repertoires in COVID-19. Some clones are missing from TCRdb's copy, which holds only in-frame ones; the method was immunoSEQ multiplex PCR. This sample has over 250,000 clones; 91% occur once, and the top ten carry just over 2.5%. Sequenced input: peripheral blood. These receptors were taken from a person aged 18 to 29 with COVID-19, enrolled during active disease.

The V gene is TRBV5-1, the J gene TRBJ2-2; D is undetermined. Germline CDR1 is SGHRS and CDR2 is YFSETQ. The CDR3 is 15 residues long. The ends were cut back, 0 bases at V and 2 bases at J, with 8 bases in the middle. In nucleotides, the CDR3 is TGCGCCAGCAGCTTGGCCCCGGGTAACACCGGGGAGCTGTTTTTT. This codes for CASSLAPGNTGELFF.

This clone came up once. The genes are TRBV19 and TRBJ1-2, with no clear D. Per the germline V gene, CDR1 is LNHDA and CDR2 is SQIVND (reference sequence). V was shortened by 4 bases and J by 7 bases, with 19 bases between the two germline ends. The CDR3 consists of 15 residues. The CDR3 DNA sequence: TGTGCCAGTAGTACCCACCAGTGGGGAGACGGTGGCTACACCTTC. It translates to CASSTHQWGDGGYTF.